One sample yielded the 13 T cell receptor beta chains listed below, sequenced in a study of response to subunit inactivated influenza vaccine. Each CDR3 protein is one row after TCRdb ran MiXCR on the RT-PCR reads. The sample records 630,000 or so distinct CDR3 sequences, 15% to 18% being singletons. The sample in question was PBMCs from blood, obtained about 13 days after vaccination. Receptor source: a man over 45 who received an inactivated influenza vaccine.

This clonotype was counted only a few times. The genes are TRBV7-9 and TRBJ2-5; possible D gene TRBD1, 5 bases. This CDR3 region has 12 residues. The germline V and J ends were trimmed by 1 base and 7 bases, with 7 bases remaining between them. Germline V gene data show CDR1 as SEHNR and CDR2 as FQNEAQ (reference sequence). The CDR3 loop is CASSLGGVTQYF. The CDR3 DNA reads TGTGCCAGCAGCTTAGGGGGCGTGACCCAGTACTTC. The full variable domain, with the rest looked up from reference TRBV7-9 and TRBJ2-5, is DTGVSQNPRHKITKRGQNVTFRCDPISEHNRLYWYRQTLGQGPEFLTYFQNEAQLEKSRLLSDRFSAERPKGSFSTLEIQRTEQGDSAMYLCASSLGGVTQYFGPGTRLLVL.

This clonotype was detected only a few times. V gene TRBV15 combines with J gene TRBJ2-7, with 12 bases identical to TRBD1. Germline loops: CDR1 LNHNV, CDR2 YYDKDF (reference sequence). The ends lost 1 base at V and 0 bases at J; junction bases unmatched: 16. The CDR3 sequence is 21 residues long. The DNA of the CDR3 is TGTGCCACCAGCAGAGGTAACCGGGACAGGGGGCATCGGCGGGACTCCTACGAGCAGTACTTC. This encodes CATSRGNRDRGHRRDSYEQYF.

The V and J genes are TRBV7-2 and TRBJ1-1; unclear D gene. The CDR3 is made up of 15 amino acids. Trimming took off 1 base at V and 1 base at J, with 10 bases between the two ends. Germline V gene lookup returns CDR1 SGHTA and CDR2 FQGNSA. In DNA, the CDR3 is TGTGCCAGCAGCTTAGTGGGCAGATCGAACACTGAAGCTTTCTTT. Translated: CASSLVGRSNTEAFF.

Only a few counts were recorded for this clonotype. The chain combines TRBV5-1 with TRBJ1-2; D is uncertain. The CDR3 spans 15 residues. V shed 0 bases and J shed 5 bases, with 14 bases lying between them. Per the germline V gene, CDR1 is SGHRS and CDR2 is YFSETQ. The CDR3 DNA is TGCGCCAGCAGCTTGGATGCAGGTTCCAGATATGGCTACACCTTC. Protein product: CASSLDAGSRYGYTF.

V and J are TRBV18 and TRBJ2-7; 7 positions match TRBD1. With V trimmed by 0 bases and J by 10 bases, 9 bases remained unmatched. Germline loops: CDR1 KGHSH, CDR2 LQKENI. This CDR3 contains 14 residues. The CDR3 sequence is CASSPPISRDSQYF. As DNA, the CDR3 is TGTGCCAGCTCACCACCGATTTCCCGGGACAGCCAGTACTTC.

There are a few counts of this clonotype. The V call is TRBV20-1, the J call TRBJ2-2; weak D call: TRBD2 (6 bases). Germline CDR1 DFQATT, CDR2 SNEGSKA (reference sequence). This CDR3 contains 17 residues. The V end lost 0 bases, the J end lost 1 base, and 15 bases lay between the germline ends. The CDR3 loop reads CSAREFSGSGNTGELFF. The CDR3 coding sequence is TGCAGTGCTAGAGAATTCTCGGGTAGCGGGAACACCGGGGAGCTGTTTTTT.

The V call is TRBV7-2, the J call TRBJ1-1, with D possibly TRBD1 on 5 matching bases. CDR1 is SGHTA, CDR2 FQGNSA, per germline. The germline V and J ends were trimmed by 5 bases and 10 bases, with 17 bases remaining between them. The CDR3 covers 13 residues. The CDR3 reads CASSQNGGKRAFF. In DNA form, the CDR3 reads TGTGCCAGCAGCCAAAATGGGGGAAAGCGAGCTTTCTTT.

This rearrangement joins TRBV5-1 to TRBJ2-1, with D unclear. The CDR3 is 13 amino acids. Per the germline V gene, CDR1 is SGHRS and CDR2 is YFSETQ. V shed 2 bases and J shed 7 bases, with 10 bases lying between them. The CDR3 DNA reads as TGCGCCAGCAGCTTATCGAGTAGGAATGAGCAGTTCTTC. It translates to CASSLSSRNEQFF.

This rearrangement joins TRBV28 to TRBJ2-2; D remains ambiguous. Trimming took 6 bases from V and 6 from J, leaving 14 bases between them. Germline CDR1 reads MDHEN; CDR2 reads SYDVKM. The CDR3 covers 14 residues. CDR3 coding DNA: TGTGCCAGCAGATCTAGTTTGGACGCCGGGGAGCTGTTTTTT. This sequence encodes CASRSSLDAGELFF.

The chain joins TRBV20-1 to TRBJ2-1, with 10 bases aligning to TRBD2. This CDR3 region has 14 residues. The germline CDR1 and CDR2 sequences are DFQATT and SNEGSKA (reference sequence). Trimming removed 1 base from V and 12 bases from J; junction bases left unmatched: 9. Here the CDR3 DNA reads TGCAGTGCTAGAGGCTCTAGCGGGAGCCTGGGGCAGTTCTTC. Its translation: CSARGSSGSLGQFF.

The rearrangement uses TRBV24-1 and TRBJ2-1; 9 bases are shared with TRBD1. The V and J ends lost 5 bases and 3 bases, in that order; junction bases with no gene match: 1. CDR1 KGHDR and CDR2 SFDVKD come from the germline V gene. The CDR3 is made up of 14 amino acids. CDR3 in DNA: TGTGCCACCAGTGTGGGACAGGGCTACAATGAGCAGTTCTTC. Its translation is CATSVGQGYNEQFF.

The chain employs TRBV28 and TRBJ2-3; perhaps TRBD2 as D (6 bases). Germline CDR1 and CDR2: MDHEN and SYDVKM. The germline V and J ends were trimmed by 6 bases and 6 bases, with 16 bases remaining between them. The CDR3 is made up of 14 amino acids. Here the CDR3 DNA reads TGTGCCAGCAGCATGGGACTTCCTATGGATACGCAGTATTTT. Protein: CASSMGLPMDTQYF.

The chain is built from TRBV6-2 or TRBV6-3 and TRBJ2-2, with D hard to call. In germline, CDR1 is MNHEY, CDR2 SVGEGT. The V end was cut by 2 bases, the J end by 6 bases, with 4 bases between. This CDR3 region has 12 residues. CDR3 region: CASSYGSGELFF. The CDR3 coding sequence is TGTGCCAGCAGTTACGGGTCCGGGGAGCTGTTTTTT.